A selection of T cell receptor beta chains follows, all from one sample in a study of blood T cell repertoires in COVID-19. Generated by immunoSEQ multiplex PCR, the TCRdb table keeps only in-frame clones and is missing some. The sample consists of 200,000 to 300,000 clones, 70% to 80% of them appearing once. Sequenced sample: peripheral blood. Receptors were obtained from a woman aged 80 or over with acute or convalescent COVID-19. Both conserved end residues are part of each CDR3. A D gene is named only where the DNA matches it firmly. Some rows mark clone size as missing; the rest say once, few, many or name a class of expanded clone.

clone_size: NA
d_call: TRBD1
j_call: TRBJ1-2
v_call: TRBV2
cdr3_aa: CASSGGQGGHGYTF
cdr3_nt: TGTGCCAGCAGTGGCGGACAGGGTGGACATGGCTACACCTTC

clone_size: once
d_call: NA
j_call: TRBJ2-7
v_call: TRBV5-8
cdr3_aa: CANTRGPAYEQYF
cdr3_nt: TGTGCCAACACCCGAGGGCCAGCCTACGAGCAGTACTTC

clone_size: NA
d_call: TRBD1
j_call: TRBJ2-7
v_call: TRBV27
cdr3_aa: CASSLGQAHHEQYF
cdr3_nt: TGTGCCAGCAGTTTGGGACAGGCTCACCACGAGCAGTACTTC

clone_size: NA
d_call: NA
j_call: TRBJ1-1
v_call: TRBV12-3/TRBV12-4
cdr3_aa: CASRGALNTEAFF
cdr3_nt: TGTGCCAGCAGAGGAGCCTTGAACACTGAAGCTTTCTTT

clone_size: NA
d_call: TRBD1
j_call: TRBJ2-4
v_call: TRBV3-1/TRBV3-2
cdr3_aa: CASSLSTGTQNIQYF
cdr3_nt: TGTGCCAGCAGCCTATCGACAGGGACCCAAAACATTCAGTACTTC

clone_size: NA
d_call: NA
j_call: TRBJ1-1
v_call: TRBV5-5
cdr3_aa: CASSLESETKNTEAFF
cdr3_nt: TGTGCCAGCAGCTTGGAGTCAGAAACCAAGAACACTGAAGCTTTCTTT

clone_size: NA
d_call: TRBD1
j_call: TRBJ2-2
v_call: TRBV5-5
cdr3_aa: CASSLEGDRFTGELFF
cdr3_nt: TGTGCCAGCAGCTTGGAAGGGGACAGGTTTACCGGGGAGCTGTTTTTT

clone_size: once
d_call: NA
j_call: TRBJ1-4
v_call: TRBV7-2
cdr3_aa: CASRRSATNEKLFF
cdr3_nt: TGTGCCAGCAGGAGGAGCGCAACTAATGAAAAACTGTTTTTT

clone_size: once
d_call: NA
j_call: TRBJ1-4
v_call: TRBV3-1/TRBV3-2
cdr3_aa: CASGGTNEKLFF
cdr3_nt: TGTGCCAGCGGAGGGACTAATGAAAAACTGTTTTTT

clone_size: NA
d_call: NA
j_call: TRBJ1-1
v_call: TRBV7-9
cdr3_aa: CASSLSRATEAFF
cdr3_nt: TGTGCCAGCAGCTTATCGCGGGCCACTGAAGCTTTCTTT

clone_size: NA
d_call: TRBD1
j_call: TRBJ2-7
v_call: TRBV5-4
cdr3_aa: CASSWGQGEFYEQYF
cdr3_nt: TGTGCCAGCAGCTGGGGTCAGGGGGAATTCTACGAGCAGTACTTC

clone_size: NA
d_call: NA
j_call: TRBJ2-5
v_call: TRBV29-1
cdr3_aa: CSVGGIGETQYF
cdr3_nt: TGCAGCGTTGGGGGCATCGGAGAGACCCAGTACTTC

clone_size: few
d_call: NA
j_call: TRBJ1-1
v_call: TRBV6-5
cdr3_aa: CASSSRRDRGTEAFF
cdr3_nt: TGTGCCAGCAGTAGTAGGAGGGATAGGGGCACTGAAGCTTTCTTT

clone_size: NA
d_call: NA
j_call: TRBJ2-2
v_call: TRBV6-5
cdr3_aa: CASSDSSRGTGELFF
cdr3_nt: TGTGCCAGCAGTGACTCAAGTCGGGGCACCGGGGAGCTGTTTTTT

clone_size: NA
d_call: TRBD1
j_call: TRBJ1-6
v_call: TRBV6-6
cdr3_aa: CASRPLLTGTNSPLHF
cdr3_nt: TGTGCCAGCAGACCGCTTCTGACAGGGACCAATTCACCCCTCCACTTT

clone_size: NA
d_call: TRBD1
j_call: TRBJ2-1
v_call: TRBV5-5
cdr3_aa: CASSPGQGLSNEQFF
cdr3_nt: TGTGCCAGCAGCCCCGGACAGGGGTTGAGCAATGAGCAGTTCTTC

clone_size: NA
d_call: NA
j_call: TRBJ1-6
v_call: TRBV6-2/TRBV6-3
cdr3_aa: CASSPRGPGTPLHF
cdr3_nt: TGTGCCAGCAGCCCCCGAGGCCCGGGGACACCCCTCCACTTT

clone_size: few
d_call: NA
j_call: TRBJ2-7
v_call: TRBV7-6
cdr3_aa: CASSLQTGFQAYEQYF
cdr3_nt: TGTGCCAGCAGCTTACAAACAGGGTTCCAGGCCTACGAGCAGTACTTC

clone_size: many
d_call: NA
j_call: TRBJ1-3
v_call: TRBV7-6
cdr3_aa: CASSLGGSGNTIYF
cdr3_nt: TGTGCCAGCAGCTTAGGCGGGTCGGGAAACACCATATATTTT

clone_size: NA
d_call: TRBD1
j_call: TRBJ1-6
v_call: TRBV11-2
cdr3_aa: CASSWGTGGPSPLHF
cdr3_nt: TGTGCCAGCAGCTGGGGTACAGGGGGCCCCTCACCCCTCCACTTT

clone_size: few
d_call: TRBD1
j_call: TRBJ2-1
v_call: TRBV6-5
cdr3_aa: CASSHGGQGRNEQFF
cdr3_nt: TGTGCCAGCAGCCACGGGGGACAGGGTCGCAATGAGCAGTTCTTC

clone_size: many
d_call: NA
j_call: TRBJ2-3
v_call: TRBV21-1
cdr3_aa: CASTLGRAGGLSDTQYF
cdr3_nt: TGTGCCAGCACCCTAGGCCGGGCGGGAGGACTTTCGGATACGCAGTATTTT

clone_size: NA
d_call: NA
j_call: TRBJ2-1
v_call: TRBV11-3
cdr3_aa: CASSLTSKYSEQFF
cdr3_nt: TGTGCCAGCAGCTTAACTAGCAAATACAGCGAGCAGTTCTTC

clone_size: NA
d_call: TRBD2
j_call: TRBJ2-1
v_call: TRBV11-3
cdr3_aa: CASSLVRTSNEQFF
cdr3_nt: TGTGCCAGCAGCTTAGTTCGGACTAGCAATGAGCAGTTCTTC

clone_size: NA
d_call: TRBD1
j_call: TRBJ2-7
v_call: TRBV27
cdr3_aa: CASSSGQAVKYF
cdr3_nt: TGTGCCAGCAGTTCGGGACAGGCCGTAAAGTACTTC

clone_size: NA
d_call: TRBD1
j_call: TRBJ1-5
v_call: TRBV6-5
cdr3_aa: CASSFQGAYSNQPQHF
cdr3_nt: TGTGCCAGCAGTTTCCAGGGGGCGTATAGCAATCAGCCCCAGCATTTT

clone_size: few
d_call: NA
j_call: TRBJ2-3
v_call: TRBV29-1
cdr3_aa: CSVLGPDTQYF
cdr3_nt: TGCAGCGTCTTGGGGCCAGATACGCAGTATTTT

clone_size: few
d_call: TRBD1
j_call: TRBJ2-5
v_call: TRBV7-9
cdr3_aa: CASSLDRGLRETQYF
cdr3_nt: TGTGCCAGCAGCCTAGACAGGGGGCTCCGGGAGACCCAGTACTTC